This T cell receptor beta chain was captured in a study of shared clonotypes between healthy human individuals. In the study overall: Used for every donor were three CD4 naive, three CD4 memory, two CD8 naive and one CD8 memory plate.

Notes on this clone: What it binds is unknown.

Original handling: Junction-only sequences produced by ImmunoSEQ had no quality scores, so filtering differed. The protocol was immunoSEQ multiplex PCR, while the TCRdb copy is restricted to in-frame clones and leaves out a portion. That table is the source of V, J and clone size, and D and trimming were worked out from the DNA. The sample includes under 650,000 clones, around 96% of them seen just once. Study outcomes and limitations: What limited the represented genetic and exposure-history diversity was the small number of donors. The study found about 5% of naive CD4 clonotypes shared across a handful of donors.

This clonotype was sampled from a woman in her twenties or thirties in good health. Sequencing was carried out using naive CD4+ T cells sorted from blood. Indicated subset: CD45RA+ positively selected.

DNA for the CDR3: TGTGCCAGCTCACCATTTTGGGGCCCGAACACTGAAGCTTTCTTT. Translated, it gives CASSPFWGPNTEAFF. V and J are TRBV18 and TRBJ1-1, with D maybe TRBD1 (5 bases). The CDR3 covers 15 residues. With 2 bases removed from V and 1 base from J, the gap between germline ends came to 11 bases. The germline V gene encodes CDR1 KGHSH and CDR2 LQKENI.